Included here is one TCR beta chain sequence, with context. The antigen remains unidentified. Samples were taken several times over chemoradiotherapy. This table comes from immunoSEQ multiplex PCR, and its TCRdb copy is limited to in-frame clones, with some not included. The table has more than 800 clones, roughly 84% seen once. This sample was taken from a study of chemoradiotherapy in HPV16-positive cancers. Study outcomes and limitations: In HPV16-positive patients, HPV-responsive T-cell expansion tracked better recurrence-free survival.

Between the trimmed V and J ends, which lost 0 bases and 4 bases, there was a span of 9 bases. The germline V gene has CDR1 LGHNA and CDR2 YNFKEQ. The CDR3 is 14 amino acids. V usage is TRBV4-2 and J usage is TRBJ1-2; TRBD1 is a possible D gene (5 bases). This specimen was tumor tissue, taken from a patient who underwent chemoradiotherapy. The TCR was taken from a human donor with HPV-associated anogenital cancer. Here the CDR3 DNA reads TGTGCCAGCAGCCAAGATCGGACAAGCTATGGCTACACCTTC. Amino acids: CASSQDRTSYGYTF.